The 14 T cell receptor beta chains below come from one sample, sequenced in a study of coeliac disease (dated by TCRdb to between 2021 and 2023). The method was the immunoSEQ multiplex PCR assay. TCRdb took this table from immuneACCESS and kept in-frame rearrangements with V and J called. Such tables lack part of the clones; where checked against another copy, unresolved V genes explain under half of the gap, and the rest is unexplained. Counted in this sample were 5,100 or so clones; 69% of them appeared once. Around 13% of the sample is in the top ten clones. Sample: lymphocytes from the gut lamina propria. The meaning of the sample's cell subset or site label: lamina propria cell (LPC) fraction of small intestinal biopsy. The receptors here all came from a woman in her thirties or forties.

This clone was detected only once. The rearrangement joins TRBV27 to TRBJ2-7; D is perhaps TRBD2 (5 bases). V was pared by 5 bases and J by 6 bases, with 11 bases between. In germline, CDR1 is MNHEY, CDR2 SMNVEV (reference sequence). The CDR3 is made up of 12 amino acids. CDR3 protein: CASSTRFGEQYF. The CDR3 DNA is TGTGCCAGCAGTACTAGATTCGGCGAGCAGTACTTC.

This chain uses TRBV5-1 with TRBJ2-1; 11 bases agree with TRBD2. The CDR3 covers 18 residues. In germline, CDR1 is SGHRS, CDR2 YFSETQ. J was trimmed by 0 bases and V by 1 base; bases with no gene match: 6. The CDR3 protein is CASSLRLAGQSSYNEQFF. The CDR3 DNA follows: TGCGCCAGCAGCTTGCGACTAGCGGGGCAAAGCTCCTACAATGAGCAGTTCTTC.

This chain connects TRBV28 to TRBJ1-2; D may be TRBD1 (5 bases). The germline V gene encodes CDR1 MDHEN and CDR2 SYDVKM. This CDR3 contains 12 residues. Between the trimmed V and J ends, which lost 1 base and 7 bases, there was a span of 7 bases. CDR3 region: CASSLYQGGYTF. The CDR3 DNA sequence: TGTGCCAGCAGTTTATATCAGGGTGGCTACACCTTC.

This clone was found once. The CDR3 is CASSEYLAGNGYTF. The DNA for the CDR3 is TGTGCCAGCAGTGAATATCTGGCAGGGAATGGCTACACCTTC. The chain couples TRBV6-1 to TRBJ1-2; perhaps TRBD1 as D (5 bases). Germline-derived CDR1 and CDR2 are MNHNS and SASEGT. This CDR3 contains 14 residues. V shed 2 bases and J shed 6 bases, with 13 bases lying between them.

The rearrangement joins TRBV11-3 to TRBJ2-1, with 8 bases identical to TRBD1. Trimming at V came to 5 bases and at J to 9 bases, leaving 3 bases not matched to a gene. The germline CDR1 and CDR2 sequences are SGHNT and YENEEA. The CDR3 contains 12 residues. This chain's CDR3 is CASSGQGGEQFF. CDR3 DNA: TGTGCCAGCAGCGGACAGGGAGGTGAGCAGTTCTTC.

This sequence joins TRBV2 and TRBJ2-1; 12 bases fit TRBD2. The CDR3 loop spans 15 amino acids. Germline CDR1 reads SNHLY; CDR2 reads FYNNEI. V was pared by 6 bases and J by 8 bases, with 8 bases of the junction left unmatched. CDR3 DNA sequence: TGTGCCAGCAGATCACTAGCGGGAGGTCGCGATGAGCAGTTCTTC. It yields the protein CASRSLAGGRDEQFF.

This clone was picked up a small number of times. V gene TRBV19 combines with J gene TRBJ1-1; tentatively, D is TRBD1 (5 bases). Trimming cost V 4 bases and J 3 bases, with 21 bases left between them. The germline CDR1 and CDR2 sequences are LNHDA and SQIVND (reference sequence). The CDR3 covers 17 residues. In DNA, the CDR3 is TGTGCCAGTAGTACCGGGAGAGGGGACCTTTCGTACACTGAAGCTTTCTTT. Encoded protein: CASSTGRGDLSYTEAFF.

In its sample, this clone was seen once. V gene TRBV19 combines with J gene TRBJ1-2, with D possibly matching TRBD1 (6 bases). Deletions cut 6 bases from V and 5 bases from J, with 13 bases between. The CDR3 is 13 amino acids. Germline V gives CDR1 LNHDA, CDR2 SQIVND (reference sequence). The CDR3, as DNA: TGTGCCAGTAGCTCAGGACAGCCGTATGGCTACACCTTC. Translated, it gives CASSSGQPYGYTF.

The gene calls are TRBV4-2 and TRBJ1-4, with a possible D match to TRBD1 (6 bases). This CDR3 region has 15 residues. V lost 5 bases and J lost 8, with 18 bases in between. CDR1 is LGHNA, CDR2 YNFKEQ, per germline. CDR3 sequence (DNA): TGTGCCAGCAGCGTAAGCGTCAGGGGTAACGAAAAACTGTTTTTT. It encodes CASSVSVRGNEKLFF.

The chain links TRBV28 to TRBJ1-5, with 8 bases identical to TRBD1. Germline CDR1 and CDR2: MDHEN and SYDVKM. The CDR3 is made up of 17 amino acids. J gave up 5 bases and V 4 bases, and 13 bases lay outside the gene matches. The CDR3 coding sequence is TGTGCCAGCAGTTCTCCCCAAATATCAGGGGGCTATCAGCCCCAGCATTTT. Translating it yields CASSSPQISGGYQPQHF. Variable domain in full (rest from reference TRBV28 and TRBJ1-5): DVKVTQSSRYLVKRTGEKVFLECVQDMDHENMFWYRQDPGLGLRLIYFSYDVKMKEKGDIPEGYSVSREKKERFSLILESASTNQTSMYLCASSSPQISGGYQPQHFGDGTRLSIL.

This clone has just a few counts. The genes are TRBV7-3 and TRBJ2-3; the match to TRBD1 covers 8 bases. With V trimmed by 4 bases and J by 5 bases, 5 bases remained unmatched. CDR1 and CDR2 (germline): SGHTA, FQGTGA. The CDR3 length is 14 residues. The CDR3 loop reads CASSSTGARDTQYF. CDR3 coding DNA: TGTGCCAGCAGCTCGACAGGGGCCAGAGATACGCAGTATTTT.

The chain employs TRBV28 and TRBJ1-5, with TRBD1 identical over 11 bases. Unmatched junction bases numbered 5, after V lost 6 bases and J lost 4 bases. The germline CDR1 and CDR2 sequences are MDHEN and SYDVKM. The CDR3 has 15 residues. The CDR3 region is CASRRTGGKNQPQHF. Written as DNA, the CDR3 is TGTGCCAGCAGAAGGACAGGGGGCAAAAATCAGCCCCAGCATTTT. The full variable domain, completed using reference TRBV28 and TRBJ1-5, is DVKVTQSSRYLVKRTGEKVFLECVQDMDHENMFWYRQDPGLGLRLIYFSYDVKMKEKGDIPEGYSVSREKKERFSLILESASTNQTSMYLCASRRTGGKNQPQHFGDGTRLSIL.

V gene TRBV6-1 combines with J gene TRBJ2-1; 10 bases agree with TRBD2. The length of the CDR3 is 14 residues. Losses at the gene ends were 4 bases for V and 9 bases for J; bases not matched to a gene: 6. Germline-derived CDR1 and CDR2 are MNHNS and SASEGT. CDR3 loop: CASSASGSGGEQFF. The CDR3 coding sequence is TGTGCCAGCAGTGCTAGCGGGAGCGGTGGTGAGCAGTTCTTC.

This clone was recorded a few times. The genes are TRBV28 and TRBJ2-5, with a tentative D call TRBD1 (6 bases). The CDR3 sequence is 16 residues long. The V end was cut by 6 bases, the J end by 1 base, with 18 bases between. Germline-derived CDR1 and CDR2 are MDHEN and SYDVKM. The CDR3 nucleotides read TGTGCCAGCAGCACCGGGACAACAAGACTCCAAGAGACCCAGTACTTC. Translation gives CASSTGTTRLQETQYF.